The 21 T cell receptor beta chains in this list originate from one sample, sequenced in a study of blood T cell repertoires in COVID-19 (dated by TCRdb to between 2020 and 2021). Library prep was done by the immunoSEQ multiplex PCR assay. TCRdb limited this immuneACCESS table to in-frame rearrangements with V and J called. A share of clones is missing; checked studies link under half to unresolved V genes, and the rest is unexplained. The sample records roughly 200,000 clones, about 82% of which are singletons. The ten largest clonotypes hold approximately 7% of the sample. Sequencing used peripheral blood. These receptors all stem from a man in his 70s with active or convalescent COVID-19.

V is TRBV24-1 and J is TRBJ2-3; the match to TRBD1 covers 10 bases. This CDR3 is 24 amino acids long. With 5 bases clipped from V and 2 bases from J, the junction kept 30 bases outside the gene matches. Germline lookup yields CDR1 KGHDR and CDR2 SFDVKD. The CDR3 bases are TGTGCCACCAGTGTTCGCCCGGACAGGGGGTTATACTACAGAGAGCCAAAACACACAGATACGCAGTATTTT. This sequence encodes CATSVRPDRGLYYREPKHTDTQYF.

This rearrangement joins TRBV5-1 to TRBJ1-1, with D hard to call. Trimming removed 4 bases at V and 0 bases at J, with 13 bases between. The germline V gene encodes CDR1 SGHRS and CDR2 YFSETQ. The CDR3 covers 15 residues. CDR3 sequence: CASSPLQSLNTEAFF. The CDR3 nucleotides read TGCGCCAGCAGCCCCCTACAGTCCTTGAACACTGAAGCTTTCTTT.

The chain links TRBV10-3 to TRBJ1-1; D is unresolved. V lost 4 bases and J 11 bases, leaving 17 bases between the germline ends. Germline loops: CDR1 ENHRY, CDR2 SYGVKD. The CDR3 is 13 amino acids. CDR3 DNA sequence: TGTGCCATCAGTGTCGATCCGGCGGGAGCGGCTTTCTTT. Protein product: CAISVDPAGAAFF.

The chain couples TRBV19 to TRBJ1-3; D call uncertain. The CDR3 covers 17 residues. Per germline, CDR1 LNHDA and CDR2 SQIVND (reference sequence). V gave up 6 bases and J gave up 2 bases, with 20 bases separating them. In DNA, the CDR3 is TGTGCCAGTAGGGACTCAGGCCGACGCGGGACTGGAAACACCATATATTTT. As protein: CASRDSGRRGTGNTIYF.

The J gene is TRBJ2-5, the V gene TRBV5-1; D not certain. V was pared by 4 bases and J by 0 bases, with 10 bases between. This CDR3 comprises 14 residues. Per the germline V gene, CDR1 is SGHRS and CDR2 is YFSETQ. The CDR3 DNA follows: TGCGCCAGCAGCCTCGGGTCAGACCAAGAGACCCAGTACTTC. Amino acids: CASSLGSDQETQYF.

The rearrangement links TRBV2 to TRBJ1-1; 10 positions match TRBD1. There are 15 residues in the CDR3. Germline V gene lookup returns CDR1 SNHLY and CDR2 FYNNEI. The V segment lost 4 bases and the J segment 6 bases; nucleotides outside the gene matches: 8. CDR3 loop: CASSGSTGGWAEAFF. In DNA, the CDR3 is TGTGCCAGCAGTGGATCGACAGGGGGCTGGGCTGAAGCTTTCTTT. Based on the CDR3 plus reference TRBV2 and TRBJ1-1, the full variable domain is EPEVTQTPSHQVTQMGQEVILRCVPISNHLYFYWYRQILGQKVEFLVSFYNNEISEKSEIFDDQFSVERPDGSNFTLKIRSTKLEDSAMYFCASSGSTGGWAEAFFGQGTRLTVV.

This clone has a single count. The chain links TRBV4-2 to TRBJ2-3; 12 bases are a match to TRBD2. This CDR3 comprises 15 residues. The junction had 6 bases not matched to a gene; V was cut back by 4 bases and J by 7 bases. CDR1 LGHNA and CDR2 YNFKEQ come from the germline V gene. Here the CDR3 reads CASSPRTSGENTQYF. CDR3 DNA sequence: TGTGCCAGCAGCCCCCGGACTAGCGGGGAAAATACGCAGTATTTT.

The chain's CDR3 is CAGTSGDEETQYF. The CDR3 region has the DNA TGTGCCGGGACTAGCGGGGATGAAGAGACCCAGTACTTC. The chain combines TRBV12-3 or TRBV12-4 with TRBJ2-5, with TRBD2 matching over 13 bases. V dropped 11 bases and J dropped 3; count of bases not matched to a gene: 3. The length of the CDR3 is 13 residues.

The rearrangement joins TRBV7-9 to TRBJ2-1, with a possible D match to TRBD2 (5 bases). This CDR3 has 19 amino acids. CDR1 and CDR2 (germline): SEHNR, FQNEAQ (reference sequence). V lost 4 bases, J lost 0 bases, and 22 bases lay in between. CDR3 sequence reads: CASSSILNPSGSSYNEQFF. CDR3 nucleotides: TGTGCCAGCAGCTCGATCCTAAACCCCAGCGGCAGCTCCTACAATGAGCAGTTCTTC.

The chain uses TRBV19 and TRBJ1-2, with TRBD1 matching over 7 bases. The ends lost 7 bases at V and 2 bases at J; junction bases unmatched: 4. Germline V lookup: CDR1 LNHDA, CDR2 SQIVND (reference sequence). The CDR3 runs 13 residues. CDR3 DNA: TGTGCCAGTAATGGACAGGCCAACTATGGCTACACCTTC. Translation: CASNGQANYGYTF.

The rearrangement joins TRBV6-6 to TRBJ2-7; 12 nucleotides agree with TRBD1. The CDR3 is 18 amino acids. V lost 5 bases, J lost 3 bases, and 14 bases stayed unmatched. Germline V gene lookup returns CDR1 MNHNY and CDR2 SVGAGI (reference sequence). The CDR3 is CASSLHGTGGLLSYEQYF. The DNA of the CDR3 is TGTGCCAGCAGTCTTCACGGGACAGGGGGCCTTTTGAGCTACGAGCAGTACTTC.

This sequence joins TRBV10-3 and TRBJ2-2, with TRBD2 matching 13 bases. The CDR3 covers 16 residues. CDR1 and CDR2 (germline): ENHRY, SYGVKD. The V and J ends lost 2 bases and 6 bases, in that order; junction bases with no gene match: 3. CDR3 sequence: CAISEGLAGEAGELFF. The CDR3 DNA reads TGTGCCATCAGTGAGGGACTAGCGGGAGAGGCCGGGGAGCTGTTTTTT.

This clone was counted only a few times. The rearrangement joins TRBV11-2 to TRBJ2-7, with 12 bases aligning to TRBD2. This CDR3 comprises 15 residues. The J segment lost 2 bases and the V segment lost 5 bases, leaving 4 bases of the junction unmatched. Germline V CDR1 and CDR2: SGHAT, FQNNGV. The CDR3 loop reads CASSIGLAGPYEQYF. For the CDR3, the DNA is TGTGCCAGCAGCATAGGACTAGCGGGACCCTACGAGCAGTACTTC.

CDR3 bases: TGCGCCAGCAGCCAAGATCTCGGGACCCAGTACTTC. Encoded protein: CASSQDLGTQYF. This chain links TRBV4-1 with TRBJ2-5; D remains unclear. CDR1 is MGHRA, CDR2 YSYEKL, per germline. The CDR3 length is 12 residues. Trimming cost V 0 bases and J 7 bases, with 6 bases left between them.

The rearrangement joins TRBV19 to TRBJ2-1; 9 positions agree with TRBD2. The CDR3 spans 14 residues. The germline gives CDR1 LNHDA, CDR2 SQIVND (reference sequence). The V gene end was trimmed by 5 bases and the J gene end by 8 bases; junction bases not matched to a gene: 7. CDR3 nucleotide sequence: TGTGCCAGTAGTCCGGGACTAGCAATCGATGAGCAGTTCTTC. Its translation: CASSPGLAIDEQFF.

V usage is TRBV27 and J usage is TRBJ2-7, with D possibly TRBD2 on 7 matching bases. V was pared by 6 bases and J by 5 bases, with 17 bases between. This CDR3 has 14 amino acids. Germline assignment: CDR1 MNHEY and CDR2 SMNVEV (reference sequence). The CDR3 DNA reads as TGTGCCAGCAGACCGCCCCGGGGGGCCCACGAGCAGTACTTC. Protein: CASRPPRGAHEQYF.

This chain uses TRBV29-1 with TRBJ2-4, with 11 bases fitting TRBD1. Germline CDR1 reads SQVTM; CDR2 reads ANQGSEA. Trimming at V came to 7 bases and at J to 0 bases, leaving 2 bases not matched to a gene. This CDR3 contains 14 residues. The CDR3 here is CSGTGGAAKNIQYF. In DNA, the CDR3 is TGCAGCGGGACAGGGGGCGCAGCCAAAAACATTCAGTACTTC.

This chain uses TRBV2 with TRBJ2-2, with a possible D match to TRBD1 (6 bases). Germline V gene sequence: CDR1 SNHLY, CDR2 FYNNEI. Trimming cost V 5 bases and J 8 bases, with 12 bases left between them. This CDR3 contains 13 residues. CDR3 DNA sequence: TGTGCCAGCAGTCTGACAGGTCTTGGGGAGCTGTTTTTT. This sequence encodes CASSLTGLGELFF.

V and J are TRBV6-5 and TRBJ2-2; possibly TRBD1 for D (6 bases). Germline lookup yields CDR1 MNHEY and CDR2 SVGAGI. V was trimmed by 6 bases and J by 5 bases, leaving 10 bases between them. CDR3 size: 13 residues. CDR3 nucleotide sequence: TGTGCCAGCAGGGGGGACACGACCGGGGAGCTGTTTTTT. It specifies CASRGDTTGELFF.

This chain links TRBV12-5 with TRBJ2-3, with D possibly TRBD2 on 5 matching bases. V lost 5 bases and J 2 bases, leaving 17 bases between the germline ends. The CDR3 totals 16 residues. Germline CDR1 reads LGHNT; CDR2 reads FRNRAP. The CDR3 bases are TGTGCTAGTGGTCCGTATCGGGGAGCTTTCACAGATACGCAGTATTTT. Translating gives CASGPYRGAFTDTQYF. Filled out from reference TRBV12-5 and TRBJ2-3, the complete variable domain reads DARVTQTPRHKVTEMGQEVTMRCQPILGHNTVFWYRQTMMQGLELLAYFRNRAPLDDSGMPKDRFSAEMPDATLATLKIQPSEPRDSAVYFCASGPYRGAFTDTQYFGPGTRLTVL.

V usage is TRBV7-3 and J usage is TRBJ2-1; D unresolved. V was shortened by 5 bases and J by 0 bases, with 11 bases between the two germline ends. CDR3 size: 15 residues. Germline values: CDR1 SGHTA, CDR2 FQGTGA. CDR3 in DNA: TGTGCCAGCAGCCTCAGACTGAGCTCCTACAATGAGCAGTTCTTC. Its protein product is CASSLRLSSYNEQFF.